A single sample is the source of the 3 T cell receptor beta chains below, sequenced in a study of cytomegalovirus exposure and HLA in healthy donors. PCR was performed using 60 Vbeta and 13 Jbeta primers. Repertoires were generated with immunoSEQ multiplex PCR, while TCRdb's copy carries only in-frame clones and drops some. The table has 220,000 or so clones, under 85% seen once. Sequencing was performed on PBMCs. These receptors all stem from a man between 50 and 59 years old in good health and CMV-seronegative.

The V and J genes are TRBV10-3 and TRBJ2-5, with 9 nucleotides matching TRBD2. The J segment lost 4 bases and the V segment lost 4 bases, leaving 4 bases of the junction unmatched. The CDR3 loop spans 14 amino acids. Germline lookup yields CDR1 ENHRY and CDR2 SYGVKD. CDR3 coding DNA: TGTGCCATCAGTGGGGGCGGGAGGGGAGAGACCCAGTACTTC. Protein: CAISGGGRGETQYF.

The genes are TRBV19 and TRBJ2-3, with 9 bases that match TRBD1. This CDR3 is built from 19 residues. Germline CDR1 LNHDA, CDR2 SQIVND (reference sequence). V lost 5 bases, J lost 0 bases, and 15 bases stayed unmatched. CDR3 sequence (DNA): TGTGCCAGTAGTCCCCGTGGGGGTAAACAGGGGGCGAGCACAGATACGCAGTATTTT. Encoded protein: CASSPRGGKQGASTDTQYF.

The chain links TRBV11-3 to TRBJ2-2; D possibly corresponds to TRBD2 (5 bases). The CDR3 is 13 residues long. Germline CDR1 SGHNT, CDR2 YENEEA. V was trimmed by 5 bases and J by 6 bases, leaving 10 bases between them. CDR3: CASSARDPGELFF. Written as DNA, the CDR3 is TGTGCCAGCAGCGCCCGGGATCCCGGGGAGCTGTTTTTT.